This note documents a single T cell receptor beta chain sequence. This sample is drawn from a study of CD8 T cells in Susac syndrome. The germline gives CDR1 PRHDT, CDR2 FYEKMQ (reference sequence). V was cut by 5 bases and J by 2 bases, with 18 bases left in between. This CDR3 spans 16 amino acids. The RNA input was about 0.5 to 1 ug, and it was reverse transcribed with random hexamers. TCR beta CDR3 was amplified by immunoSEQ multiplex PCR. This amplification extended across 54 Vbeta and 13 Jbeta segments. TCRdb ran MiXCR on the immunoSEQ multiplex PCR reads and lists one entry per CDR3 protein. The sample has roughly 200,000 distinct CDR3 sequences; about 95% are singletons.

This sequence was found in a human donor with Susac syndrome. The J gene is TRBJ2-5, the V gene TRBV13; a weak D match, TRBD2 (6 bases). The source material was CD4+ T cells from PBMCs. CDR3 loop: CASSTRLVGGQETQYF. The CDR3 nucleotides are TGTGCCAGCAGCACCCGACTAGTCGGAGGGCAAGAGACCCAGTACTTC.